The T cell receptor (beta chain) under discussion was sequenced for a study of T cells after yellow fever vaccination. The V and J ends lost 6 bases and 7 bases respectively, with 13 bases between them. The CDR3 is 13 amino acids. Germline V gives CDR1 MNHEY, CDR2 SVGEGT. TCRdb used MiXCR to reprocess the 5' RACE reads, holding one entry per CDR3 protein. Of around 610,000 distinct CDR3 sequences in the sample, approximately 12% are singletons; the top ten hold 11% to 15%. Study findings and constraints: In FACS-sorted repertoires, abundant clonotypes from the bulk population could appear as contaminants.

Points on this clonotype: Its specificity is not known.

This TCR was recovered from a man in his thirties or forties who received the YFV17D yellow fever vaccine. This sequence joins TRBV6-2 or TRBV6-3 and TRBJ2-1; the D is unclear. Material: PBMCs, obtained on the day of the yellow fever booster vaccination. The CDR3 sequence is CASRHYLQNEQFF. The CDR3 DNA reads as TGTGCCAGCAGACATTATCTCCAGAATGAGCAGTTCTTC.